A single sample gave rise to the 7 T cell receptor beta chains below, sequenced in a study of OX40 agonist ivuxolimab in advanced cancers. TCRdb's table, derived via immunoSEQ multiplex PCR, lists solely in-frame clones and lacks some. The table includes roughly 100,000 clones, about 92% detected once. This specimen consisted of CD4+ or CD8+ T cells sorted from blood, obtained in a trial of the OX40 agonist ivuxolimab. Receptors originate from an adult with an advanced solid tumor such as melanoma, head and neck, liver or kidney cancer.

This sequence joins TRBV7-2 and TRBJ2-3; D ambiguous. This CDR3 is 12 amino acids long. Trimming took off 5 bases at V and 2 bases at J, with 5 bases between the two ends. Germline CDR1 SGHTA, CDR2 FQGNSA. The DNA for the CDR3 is TGTGCCAGCAGCCCCTACACAGATACGCAGTATTTT. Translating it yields CASSPYTDTQYF.

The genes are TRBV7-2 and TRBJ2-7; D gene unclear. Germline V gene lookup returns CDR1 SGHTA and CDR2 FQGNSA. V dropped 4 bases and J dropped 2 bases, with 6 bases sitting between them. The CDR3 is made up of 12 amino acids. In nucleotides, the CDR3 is TGTGCCAGCAGCTGGGAAACCTACGAGCAGTACTTC. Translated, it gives CASSWETYEQYF. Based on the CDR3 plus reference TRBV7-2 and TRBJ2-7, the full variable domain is GAGVSQSPSNKVTEKGKDVELRCDPISGHTALYWYRQSLGQGLEFLIYFQGNSAPDKSGLPSDRFSAERTGGSVSTLTIQRTQQEDSAVYLCASSWETYEQYFGPGTRLTVT.

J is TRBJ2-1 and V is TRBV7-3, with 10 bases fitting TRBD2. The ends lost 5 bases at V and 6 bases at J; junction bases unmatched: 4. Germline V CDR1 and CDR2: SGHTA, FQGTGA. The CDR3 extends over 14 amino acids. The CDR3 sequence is CASSSGRAGNEQFF. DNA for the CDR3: TGTGCCAGCAGCAGCGGGAGGGCCGGCAATGAGCAGTTCTTC. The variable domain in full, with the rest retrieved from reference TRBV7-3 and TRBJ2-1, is GAGVSQTPSNKVTEKGKYVELRCDPISGHTALYWYRQSLGQGPEFLIYFQGTGAADDSGLPNDRFFAVRPEGSVSTLKIQRTERGDSAVYLCASSSGRAGNEQFFGPGTRLTVL.

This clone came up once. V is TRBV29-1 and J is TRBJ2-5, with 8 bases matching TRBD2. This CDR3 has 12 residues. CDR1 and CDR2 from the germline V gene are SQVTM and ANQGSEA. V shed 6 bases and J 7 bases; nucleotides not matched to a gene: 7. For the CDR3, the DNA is TGCAGCGTCGGGACTAGTACGGGGACCCAGTACTTC. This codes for CSVGTSTGTQYF. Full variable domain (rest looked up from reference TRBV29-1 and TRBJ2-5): SAVISQKPSRDICQRGTSLTIQCQVDSQVTMMFWYRQQPGQSLTLIATANQGSEATYESGFVIDKFPISRPNLTFSTLTVSNMSPEDSSIYLCSVGTSTGTQYFGPGTRLLVL.

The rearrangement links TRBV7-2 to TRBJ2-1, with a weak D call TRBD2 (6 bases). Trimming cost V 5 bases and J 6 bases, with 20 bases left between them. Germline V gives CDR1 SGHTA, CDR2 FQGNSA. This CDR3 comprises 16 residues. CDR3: CASSRTLSGVPNEQFF. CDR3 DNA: TGTGCCAGCAGCCGAACACTGTCGGGAGTCCCCAATGAGCAGTTCTTC.

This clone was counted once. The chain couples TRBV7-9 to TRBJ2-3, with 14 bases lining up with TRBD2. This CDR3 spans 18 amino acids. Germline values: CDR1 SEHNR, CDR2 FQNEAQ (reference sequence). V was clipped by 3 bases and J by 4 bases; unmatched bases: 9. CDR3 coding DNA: TGTGCCAGCAGCTTCCATATAGGGACTAGCGGGAGCTCAGATACGCAGTATTTT. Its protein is CASSFHIGTSGSSDTQYF.

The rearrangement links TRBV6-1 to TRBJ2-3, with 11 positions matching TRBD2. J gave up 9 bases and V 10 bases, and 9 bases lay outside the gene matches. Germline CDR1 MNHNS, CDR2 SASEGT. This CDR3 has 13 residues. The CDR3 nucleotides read TGTGCCACCACTCCGGGACTAGCGGCCACGCAGTATTTT. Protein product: CATTPGLAATQYF.